This T cell receptor beta chain was recorded in a study of Ad26.COV2.S vaccination and SARS-CoV-2 variants. Study outcomes and limitations: Analyses of TCR breadth and depth may have underestimated total T cell responses. People who got the vaccine or the placebo had similar non-spike TCR breadth.

Described treatment: about 20 received Ad26.COV2.S at low or high dose, single or two shots; roughly 5 received placebo; per-sample allocation not given. Samples came from day 63 after the first vaccine or placebo injection. Boston provided a donor who was an adult aged 18-55 years. Comments on this clone: The antigen remains unidentified. This sample also contains other DNA sequences that code for the same CDR3.

The method was immunoSEQ multiplex PCR; TCRdb's version includes in-frame clones alone and lacks a portion of them. The sample lists approximately 240,000 clones, 88% occurring once. The sequence derives from a person between 18 and 59 years old who received the Ad26.COV2.S COVID-19 vaccine or a placebo. Sequences were derived from peripheral blood, sampled in a trial of Ad26.COV2.S vaccine versus placebo.

The CDR3 sequence: CASSLGPYNEQFF. DNA for the CDR3: TGTGCCAGCAGCTTGGGACCGTACAATGAGCAGTTCTTC. The rearrangement joins TRBV7-2 to TRBJ2-1; D may correspond to TRBD1 or TRBD2 (5 bases each). Germline assignment: CDR1 SGHTA and CDR2 FQGNSA. The CDR3 runs 13 residues. With 3 bases removed from V and 4 bases from J, the gap between germline ends came to 7 bases. Full variable domain (outside the CDR3, taken from reference TRBV7-2 and TRBJ2-1): GAGVSQSPSNKVTEKGKDVELRCDPISGHTALYWYRQSLGQGLEFLIYFQGNSAPDKSGLPSDRFSAERTGGSVSTLTIQRTQQEDSAVYLCASSLGPYNEQFFGPGTRLTVL.